Shown below are 11 T cell receptor beta chains from a single sample sequenced in a study of early T cells in non-severe SARS-CoV-2 infection. TCRdb re-called the 5' RACE reads through MiXCR, storing one row per CDR3 protein. The sample records approximately 15,000 distinct CDR3 sequences, less than 6.5% being singletons. Sample: whole blood, taken at baseline. These receptors were obtained from an adult who was a healthcare worker with PCR-confirmed SARS-CoV-2 infection or an uninfected control (not recorded which).

This clonotype was detected ten times or more. CDR3 amino acids: CASSLDLPGEAFF. CDR3 DNA: TGTGCCAGCAGCTTAGATCTCCCGGGGGAAGCTTTCTTT. The chain carries TRBV11-2 and TRBJ1-1; D is ambiguous. Germline V gene lookup returns CDR1 SGHAT and CDR2 FQNNGV. The V and J ends lost 0 bases and 8 bases respectively, with 10 bases between them. The CDR3 is 13 amino acids.

This clonotype was observed at least ten times. V usage is TRBV4-1 and J usage is TRBJ1-2, with a weak D call TRBD1 (6 bases). CDR1 and CDR2 from the germline V gene are MGHRA and YSYEKL. The CDR3 is 15 amino acids. Trimming cost V 0 bases and J 8 bases, with 16 bases left between them. The CDR3 here is CASSQDRRTEVGYTF. The DNA for the CDR3 is TGCGCCAGCAGCCAAGATCGAAGGACAGAGGTCGGCTACACCTTC.

This clonotype was observed many times. This sequence joins TRBV4-1 and TRBJ2-5; no firm D call. V was pared by 2 bases and J by 5 bases, with 12 bases between. CDR1 MGHRA and CDR2 YSYEKL come from the germline V gene. The CDR3 length is 14 residues. CDR3 coding DNA: TGCGCCAGCAGCCAATCCGGGTTCAGGGAGACCCAGTACTTC. It translates to CASSQSGFRETQYF.

This clonotype was seen a few times. The rearrangement links TRBV12-3 or TRBV12-4 to TRBJ1-6, with D uncertain. Deletions cut 4 bases from V and 5 bases from J, with 9 bases between. CDR3 length: 14 residues. CDR3 sequence reads: CASSSWADNSPLHF. The CDR3, as DNA: TGTGCCAGCAGTTCTTGGGCAGATAATTCACCCCTCCACTTT.

This clonotype is deemed medium-sized (0.01 to 0.1%). The chain recombines TRBV18 with TRBJ1-5; D possibly corresponds to TRBD1 (6 bases). Germline V gives CDR1 KGHSH, CDR2 LQKENI. The CDR3 length is 13 residues. The germline V and J ends were trimmed by 3 bases and 4 bases, with 7 bases remaining between them. The CDR3 spells CASSPGQNQPQHF. For the CDR3, the DNA is TGTGCCAGCTCACCCGGACAGAATCAGCCCCAGCATTTT.

This clonotype was picked up a small number of times. The chain is built from TRBV7-9 and TRBJ2-1; D could derive from TRBD1 or TRBD2 (6 bases each). V lost 5 bases and J 5 bases, leaving 19 bases between the germline ends. Looked up from germline, CDR1 is SEHNR and CDR2 is FQNEAQ (reference sequence). The CDR3 is made up of 16 amino acids. The CDR3 DNA is TGTGCCAGCAGCCCCGGGGGCCCAGGGAGGAACAATGAGCAGTTCTTC. Translation gives CASSPGGPGRNNEQFF.

Ten or more counts support this clonotype. The V and J genes are TRBV7-2 and TRBJ2-2; D is perhaps TRBD1 (7 bases). In germline, CDR1 is SGHTA, CDR2 FQGNSA. The CDR3 is 16 amino acids. V gave up 3 bases and J gave up 4 bases, with 15 bases separating them. For the CDR3, the DNA is TGTGCCAGCAGCTTCCTCAGGGGGGTTGGCACCGGGGAGCTGTTTTTT. This encodes CASSFLRGVGTGELFF.

This clonotype was seen ten or more times. The chain is built from TRBV6-2 or TRBV6-3 and TRBJ2-7; no firm D call. The V and J ends lost 7 bases and 7 bases respectively, with 11 bases between them. Germline CDR1 and CDR2: MNHEY and SVGEGT. The CDR3 extends over 11 amino acids. This CDR3 is CASNPMGEQYF. As DNA, the CDR3 is TGTGCCAGCAATCCTATGGGGGAGCAGTACTTC.

At least ten counts were recorded for this clonotype. The chain carries TRBV4-2 and TRBJ2-7, with 10 bases lining up with TRBD1. Germline CDR1 reads LGHNA; CDR2 reads YNFKEQ. The ends lost 1 base at V and 6 bases at J; junction bases unmatched: 9. This CDR3 is 16 amino acids long. The DNA of the CDR3 is TGTGCCAGCAGCCAAGGGACAGGGGGTCGGTCTGGCGAGCAGTACTTC. Its translation: CASSQGTGGRSGEQYF.

This clonotype was counted at least ten times. This chain links TRBV3-1 with TRBJ1-2; D is undetermined. V shed 2 bases and J shed 0 bases, with 10 bases lying between them. Germline-derived CDR1 and CDR2 are LGHDT and YNNKEL (reference sequence). The CDR3 sequence is 15 residues long. CDR3 DNA sequence: TGTGCCAGCAGCCAAATGACTGGAGCTAACTATGGCTACACCTTC. Encoded protein: CASSQMTGANYGYTF.

This clonotype was detected many times. The chain uses TRBV7-6 and TRBJ2-7; no definite D call. From germline, CDR1 is SGHVS and CDR2 FNYEAQ. Trimming took off 2 bases at V and 2 bases at J, with 10 bases between the two ends. The length of the CDR3 is 14 residues. CDR3 amino acids: CASSLSRNTYEQYF. The CDR3 nucleotides are TGTGCCAGCAGCTTATCACGGAATACCTACGAGCAGTACTTC.